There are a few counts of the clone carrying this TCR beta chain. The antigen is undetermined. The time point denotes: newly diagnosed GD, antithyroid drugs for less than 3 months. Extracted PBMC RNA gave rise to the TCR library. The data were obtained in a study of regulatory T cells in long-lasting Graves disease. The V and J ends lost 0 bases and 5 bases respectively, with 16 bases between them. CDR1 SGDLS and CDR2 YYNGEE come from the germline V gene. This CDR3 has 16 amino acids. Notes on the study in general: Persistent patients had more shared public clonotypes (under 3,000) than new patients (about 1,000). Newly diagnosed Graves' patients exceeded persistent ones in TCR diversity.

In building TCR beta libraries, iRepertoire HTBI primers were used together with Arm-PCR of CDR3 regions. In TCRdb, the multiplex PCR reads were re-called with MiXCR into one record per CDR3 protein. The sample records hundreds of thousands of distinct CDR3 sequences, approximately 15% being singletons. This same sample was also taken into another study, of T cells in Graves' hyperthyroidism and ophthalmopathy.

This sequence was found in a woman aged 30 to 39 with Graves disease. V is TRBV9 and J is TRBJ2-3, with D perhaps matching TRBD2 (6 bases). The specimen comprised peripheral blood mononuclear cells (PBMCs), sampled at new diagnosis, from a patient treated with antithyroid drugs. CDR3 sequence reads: CASSVGGRGGLDTQYF. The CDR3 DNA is TGTGCCAGCAGCGTAGGGGGTCGTGGGGGGTTAGATACGCAGTATTTT.